The 29 T cell receptor beta chains listed next were all sequenced from one sample in a study of blood T cell repertoires in COVID-19. The method was immunoSEQ multiplex PCR; TCRdb's version includes in-frame clones alone and lacks a portion of them. The sample has 150,000 to 200,000 clones, 75% to 90% seen once. The sequencing sample was made of peripheral blood. The receptors originated from a man aged 65 to 85 with active or convalescent COVID-19.

The rearrangement joins TRBV28 to TRBJ2-3; the match to TRBD2 covers 7 bases. J was trimmed by 0 bases and V by 7 bases; bases with no gene match: 4. This CDR3 is built from 14 residues. The germline V gene has CDR1 MDHEN and CDR2 SYDVKM. The DNA of the CDR3 is TGTGCCAGCACAAATAGCGGGAGCACAGATACGCAGTATTTT. Encoded protein: CASTNSGSTDTQYF.

This chain joins TRBV28 and TRBJ2-7; TRBD1 matches 8 bases. J lost 6 bases, V lost 6 bases, and 19 bases had no gene match. The CDR3 consists of 17 residues. Germline loops: CDR1 MDHEN, CDR2 SYDVKM. CDR3 in DNA: TGTGCCAGCAGCCGATACCCCGGACAGGGTTTTGTGCGCGAGCAGTACTTC. The encoded protein is CASSRYPGQGFVREQYF.

In this sample, this clone turned up a few times. The V and J genes are TRBV9 and TRBJ2-7; D possibly corresponds to TRBD2 (7 bases). The germline V and J ends were trimmed by 7 bases and 6 bases, with 14 bases remaining between them. CDR1 SGDLS and CDR2 YYNGEE come from the germline V gene. This CDR3 region has 12 residues. The CDR3 spells CASGARGGEQYF. The CDR3 coding sequence is TGTGCCAGCGGAGCTAGGGGGGGCGAGCAGTACTTC.

This sequence joins TRBV6-1 and TRBJ2-3, with 10 bases fitting TRBD2. The V segment lost 3 bases and the J segment 4 bases; nucleotides outside the gene matches: 1. The CDR3 is made up of 14 amino acids. The V gene's germline CDR1 is MNHNS and CDR2 SASEGT. CDR3 region: CASSEGLASDTQYF. The CDR3 DNA reads TGTGCCAGCAGTGAGGGACTAGCGTCAGATACGCAGTATTTT.

The V call is TRBV4-3, the J call TRBJ2-5; TRBD2 might be the D (6 bases). V was cut by 0 bases and J by 1 base, with 9 bases left in between. The CDR3 totals 15 residues. The germline CDR1 and CDR2 sequences are LGHNA and YSLEER. CDR3 coding DNA: TGCGCCAGCAGCCAAGATGCGGGGATCCAAGAGACCCAGTACTTC. Translation: CASSQDAGIQETQYF.

The V gene is TRBV2, the J gene TRBJ1-2, with TRBD1 matching 10 bases. The V and J ends lost 8 bases and 3 bases, in that order; junction bases with no gene match: 9. The CDR3 consists of 15 residues. The germline V gene has CDR1 SNHLY and CDR2 FYNNEI. The CDR3 here is CASSAGDRGHYGYTF. The CDR3, as DNA: TGTGCCAGCTCTGCGGGGGACAGGGGCCACTATGGCTACACCTTC. The variable domain in full, completed from reference TRBV2 and TRBJ1-2, reads EPEVTQTPSHQVTQMGQEVILRCVPISNHLYFYWYRQILGQKVEFLVSFYNNEISEKSEIFDDQFSVERPDGSNFTLKIRSTKLEDSAMYFCASSAGDRGHYGYTFGSGTRLTVV.

V and J are TRBV9 and TRBJ1-6; 8 positions match TRBD1. With V trimmed by 2 bases and J by 10 bases, 2 bases remained unmatched. Germline V lookup: CDR1 SGDLS, CDR2 YYNGEE. The CDR3 loop spans 13 amino acids. CDR3 sequence (DNA): TGTGCCAGCAGCGTGTCAGGGGGCTCACCCCTCCACTTT. Protein: CASSVSGGSPLHF.

This chain joins TRBV29-1 and TRBJ1-1, with 7 bases identical to TRBD1. Per germline, CDR1 SQVTM and CDR2 ANQGSEA. J lost 7 bases, V lost 7 bases, and 15 bases had no gene match. The CDR3 runs 14 residues. CDR3 loop: CSGKAGTDTIEAFF. The CDR3 DNA reads TGCAGCGGTAAAGCCGGGACAGATACTATTGAAGCTTTCTTT.

The chain couples TRBV10-3 to TRBJ1-2; D possibly corresponds to TRBD1 (5 bases). The germline gives CDR1 ENHRY, CDR2 SYGVKD. The CDR3 length is 12 residues. The V gene lost 11 bases and the J gene lost 3 bases, with 13 bases spanning the gap. The CDR3 DNA follows: TGTGCCGTGTCAGGGTATGACTATGGCTACACCTTC. Translated: CAVSGYDYGYTF.

The rearrangement uses TRBV6-5 and TRBJ1-2; no reliable D call. Germline V gene lookup returns CDR1 MNHEY and CDR2 SVGAGI. The CDR3 length is 14 residues. V was clipped by 6 bases and J by 1 base, with 12 bases between them. CDR3 in DNA: TGTGCCAGCAGCCGACACTCCAATAACTATGGCTACACCTTC. It is translated as CASSRHSNNYGYTF.

The chain recombines TRBV2 with TRBJ1-1; D unresolved. Germline assignment: CDR1 SNHLY and CDR2 FYNNEI. The CDR3 is 14 residues long. V dropped 4 bases and J dropped 3 bases, with 12 bases sitting between them. CDR3 sequence: CASSALEADTEAFF. DNA for the CDR3: TGTGCCAGCAGTGCATTGGAAGCGGACACTGAAGCTTTCTTT. Full variable domain (outside the CDR3, taken from reference TRBV2 and TRBJ1-1): EPEVTQTPSHQVTQMGQEVILRCVPISNHLYFYWYRQILGQKVEFLVSFYNNEISEKSEIFDDQFSVERPDGSNFTLKIRSTKLEDSAMYFCASSALEADTEAFFGQGTRLTVV.

This chain uses TRBV2 with TRBJ2-7; TRBD1 matches at 8 bases. Germline values: CDR1 SNHLY, CDR2 FYNNEI. V trimming: 4 bases; J trimming: 6 bases; junction bases outside the gene matches: 2. The CDR3 spans 12 residues. CDR3 nucleotides: TGTGCCAGCAGTGGGACAGGGCGCGAGCAGTACTTC. This translates into CASSGTGREQYF.

This chain joins TRBV11-3 and TRBJ2-5; D unclear. The germline V gene encodes CDR1 SGHNT and CDR2 YENEEA. Trimming stripped 0 bases from V and 2 bases from J, with 7 bases between. CDR3 length equals 14 residues. The CDR3 region is CASSLDHTQETQYF. In DNA, the CDR3 is TGTGCCAGCAGCTTAGATCACACACAAGAGACCCAGTACTTC.

This clone was recorded only once. Written as DNA, the CDR3 is TGCAGCGTGAACTTTCGGGACAGCGGGCGAAACACCATATATTTT. Amino acid sequence: CSVNFRDSGRNTIYF. The chain joins TRBV29-1 to TRBJ1-3, with 7 bases aligning to TRBD1. Unmatched junction bases numbered 13, after V lost 6 bases and J lost 5 bases. The CDR3 loop spans 15 amino acids. From germline, CDR1 is SQVTM and CDR2 ANQGSEA.

V is TRBV29-1 and J is TRBJ2-5, with D unclear. CDR1 is SQVTM, CDR2 ANQGSEA, per germline. Trimming shortened V by 6 bases and J by 3 bases, and 11 bases separated the two germline ends. CDR3 length: 12 residues. This CDR3 reads CSVPVVEETQYF. The CDR3 DNA sequence: TGCAGCGTCCCAGTCGTCGAAGAGACCCAGTACTTC.

The rearrangement joins TRBV2 to TRBJ2-3; D is perhaps TRBD2 (6 bases). V lost 4 bases to trimming and J lost 5 bases, with 10 bases between them. Germline CDR1 SNHLY, CDR2 FYNNEI. This CDR3 region has 13 residues. The CDR3 DNA is TGTGCCAGCAGTGCGGTCGGGGGAGATACGCAGTATTTT. It is translated as CASSAVGGDTQYF.

Notes on this clone: The junction differs from germline at one of its ends, possibly a read error. This chain joins TRBV5-6 and TRBJ2-1; 7 nucleotides agree with TRBD2. The CDR3 is 14 amino acids. Germline CDR1 reads SGHDT; CDR2 reads YYEEEE. CDR3 DNA: TGTGCCAGCAGCAACCGGGACTATGGAGGATTTCGCGTCTTC. This codes for CASSNRDYGGFRVF. Full variable domain (remainder filled in from reference TRBV5-6 and TRBJ2-1): DAGVTQSPTHLIKTRGQQVTLRCSPKSGHDTVSWYQQALGQGPQFIFQYYEEEERQRGNFPDRFSGHQFPNYSSELNVNALLLGDSALYLCASSNRDYGGFRVFGPGTRLTVL.

This clone was counted between two and nine times. This chain's CDR3 is CASSETDRVDTIYF. For the CDR3, the DNA is TGTGCCAGCAGCGAGACGGACAGGGTTGACACCATATATTTT. V usage is TRBV9 and J usage is TRBJ1-3, with TRBD1 identical over 8 bases. The CDR3 length is 14 residues. Trimming at V came to 3 bases and at J to 8 bases, leaving 7 bases not matched to a gene. Germline V gives CDR1 SGDLS, CDR2 YYNGEE.

The rearrangement links TRBV4-1 to TRBJ2-7; 10 nucleotides line up with TRBD2. The CDR3 runs to 15 residues. Germline trimming cut 1 base from V and 7 bases from J; bases unmatched to any gene: 7. Germline V gene data show CDR1 as MGHRA and CDR2 as YSYEKL. This chain's CDR3 is CASSQVLAGRPEQYF. The CDR3 DNA is TGCGCCAGCAGCCAAGTACTAGCGGGACGTCCTGAGCAGTACTTC.

The chain employs TRBV11-2 and TRBJ1-4; possibly TRBD1 for D (6 bases). The CDR3 covers 16 residues. V was clipped by 4 bases and J by 5 bases, with 17 bases between them. Germline lookup yields CDR1 SGHAT and CDR2 FQNNGV. The CDR3 DNA sequence: TGTGCCAGCAGCTCCCAAATACAGGGCGGCAATGAAAAACTGTTTTTT. This encodes CASSSQIQGGNEKLFF. Full variable domain (missing parts from reference TRBV11-2 and TRBJ1-4): EAGVAQSPRYKIIEKRQSVAFWCNPISGHATLYWYQQILGQGPKLLIQFQNNGVVDDSQLPKDRFSAERLKGVDSTLKIQPAKLEDSAVYLCASSSQIQGGNEKLFFGSGTQLSVL.

V usage is TRBV7-8 and J usage is TRBJ2-4; D is possibly TRBD2 (7 bases). V was trimmed by 4 bases and J by 7 bases, leaving 32 bases between them. This CDR3 has 20 amino acids. Per the germline V gene, CDR1 is SGHVS and CDR2 is FQNEAQ. CDR3 nucleotides: TGTGCCAGCAGCTCTGATAGCGCCGGGGGGCGCTTGGGCCGGGGGAACATTCAGTACTTC. Translation: CASSSDSAGGRLGRGNIQYF.

The chain has TRBV24-1 and TRBJ2-7; a weak D match, TRBD2 (5 bases). V lost 2 bases, J lost 3 bases, and 7 bases lay in between. The CDR3 spans 13 residues. The germline gives CDR1 KGHDR, CDR2 SFDVKD. This CDR3 reads CATSDSTSYEQYF. CDR3 DNA sequence: TGTGCCACCAGTGATTCAACTAGCTACGAGCAGTACTTC.

The J gene is TRBJ1-6, the V gene TRBV7-9; maybe TRBD1 (5 bases). There are 15 residues in the CDR3. Trimming took 5 bases from V and 6 from J, leaving 14 bases between them. In germline, CDR1 is SEHNR, CDR2 FQNEAQ (reference sequence). The CDR3 protein is CASSIAAGLNSPLHF. The CDR3 DNA is TGTGCCAGCAGCATCGCGGCGGGACTTAATTCACCCCTCCACTTT.

The chain recombines TRBV4-1 with TRBJ2-7; no firm D call. Trimming took 0 bases from V and 4 from J, leaving 7 bases between them. Germline V gene data show CDR1 as MGHRA and CDR2 as YSYEKL. The CDR3 loop spans 13 amino acids. The CDR3 loop is CASSQDQKYEQYF. Here the CDR3 DNA reads TGCGCCAGCAGCCAAGATCAGAAATACGAGCAGTACTTC.

V and J are TRBV5-1 and TRBJ2-2, with TRBD2 matching over 7 bases. The CDR3 spans 16 residues. Trimming took 1 base from V and 4 from J; bases not matched to a gene: 7. The germline V gene has CDR1 SGHRS and CDR2 YFSETQ. CDR3 DNA sequence: TGCGCCAGCAGCTTGATATCTAGCGGAACCACCGGGGAGCTGTTTTTT. This codes for CASSLISSGTTGELFF. Complete variable domain (other parts from reference TRBV5-1 and TRBJ2-2): KAGVTQTPRYLIKTRGQQVTLSCSPISGHRSVSWYQQTPGQGLQFLFEYFSETQRNKGNFPGRFSGRQFSNSRSEMNVSTLELGDSALYLCASSLISSGTTGELFFGEGSRLTVL.

The genes are TRBV3-1 (or the pseudogene TRBV3-2) and TRBJ1-6, with D tentatively TRBD1 (6 bases). This CDR3 comprises 15 residues. Germline CDR1 is LGHDT and CDR2 is YNNKEL (reference sequence). V lost 4 bases to trimming and J lost 5 bases, with 12 bases between them. The CDR3: CASSLKDRDNSPLHF. As DNA, the CDR3 is TGTGCCAGCAGCCTCAAGGACAGAGATAATTCACCCCTCCACTTT.

The chain combines TRBV5-1 with TRBJ2-1, with a tentative D call TRBD2 (6 bases). CDR3 size: 14 residues. Germline lookup yields CDR1 SGHRS and CDR2 YFSETQ. Trimming shortened V by 0 bases and J by 15 bases, and 19 bases separated the two germline ends. CDR3 region: CASSLGVGREVPFF. The DNA of the CDR3 is TGCGCCAGCAGCTTGGGGGTCGGCAGGGAGGTTCCGTTCTTC.

This chain joins TRBV9 and TRBJ2-2; TRBD2 aligns across 10 bases. V was clipped by 3 bases and J by 6 bases; unmatched bases: 2. Germline CDR1 and CDR2: SGDLS and YYNGEE. There are 14 residues in the CDR3. The CDR3 nucleotides read TGTGCCAGCAGCGGAGGGACTAGCGCCGGGGAGCTGTTTTTT. Protein product: CASSGGTSAGELFF. The complete variable domain, with remaining parts taken from reference TRBV9 and TRBJ2-2, reads DSGVTQTPKHLITATGQRVTLRCSPRSGDLSVYWYQQSLDQGLQFLIQYYNGEERAKGNILERFSAQQFPDLHSELNLSSLELGDSALYFCASSGGTSAGELFFGEGSRLTVL.

This clone was recorded only once. For the CDR3, the DNA is TGTGCCACCAGTGAGGGCTACCTGAGCTCCTACAATGAGCAGTTCTTC. Protein product: CATSEGYLSSYNEQFF. The chain is built from TRBV24-1 and TRBJ2-1; D remains unclear. Germline V CDR1 and CDR2: KGHDR, SFDVKD. V gave up 4 bases and J gave up 0 bases, with 12 bases separating them. This CDR3 spans 16 amino acids.